The present entry profiles one TCR beta chain with its context. Its specific antigen is unknown. It has no much larger one-base neighbor in the sample; base qualities were not kept. The immunoSEQ Assay, a bias-controlled multiplex PCR, was used to amplify TCRbeta CDR3 regions from genomic DNA. The original pipeline was this. The number of nucleated cells in each sample was estimated by amplification of reference gene primers within the assay. Sequence reads were collapsed and filtered to measure the absolute abundance of every unique TCRbeta CDR3 rearrangement. For each sample, productive Simpson clonality was calculated by taking the square root of Simpson's diversity index across productive rearrangements. TCRdb's version of the immuneACCESS table is confined to in-frame rearrangements and falls short of the full clone set. An unresolved V gene accounts for under half of the shortfall where checked; the remainder is of unknown origin. V and J calls and clone size are copied from that table; D and trimming were computed from the DNA. The sample yields more than 200,000 clones; under 90% were counted once. Jointly, the top ten make up about 4.5% of the sample.

The data were taken from a study of blood T cell repertoires in COVID-19 (dated by TCRdb to about 2020). Study-wide context: Samples from collaborators originated in the United States, Italy and Spain and spanned both the acute and convalescent phases of COVID-19. A freely available public database, intended as a resource for researchers studying the immune response to SARS-CoV-2, is where the repertoires were released. Subjects who had been exposed to COVID-19, were actively infected with it, or had recovered from it provided the deeply sampled blood TCRbeta repertoires that made up the dataset. The prospective study material was composed of cDNA or gDNA derived from T cells, B-cell-depleted T cells, or PBMCs. Sample metadata almost always included a de-identified subject ID, COVID-19 status, age in years and sex. Where HLA class I and class II types were available, the types were taken from metadata supplied by the sample provider, not from assay-based typing. The samples were drawn from the first 160 participants of the ongoing ImmuneRACE study and from over 950 subjects provided by 6 global collaborators. General study outcomes and caveats: The amount of clinical and demographic metadata varied by source and participant and was provided uncurated.

Whole blood was collected in K2EDTA tubes by collaborating institutions according to the institutions' own protocols. For TCRbeta analysis, collaborators shipped samples as frozen whole blood, isolated PBMCs, or DNA extracted from either of those sample types. The CDR3 measures 15 amino acids from cysteine to phenylalanine. Left in the record is the CDR3 DNA by itself, 45 bases read in frame from the first base. From a lookup of the germline V gene, CDR1 and CDR2 are LGHNA and YNFKEQ. V and J are trimmed by 1 base and 4 bases, and the gene matches miss 7 bases of the junction. What was sequenced was peripheral blood. This chain is built from TRBV4-2 and TRBJ2-7; the central 7 bases match TRBD2. The source of this sequence is a man in his forties or fifties with acute or convalescent COVID-19. The sequenced DNA: TGTGCCAGCAGCCAAGCCTACGCGGGGGAATACGAGCAGTACTTC. It translates to CASSQAYAGEYEQYF.